These 9 T cell receptor beta chains were sequenced from one sample in a study of graft-versus-host responses after intestinal transplantation. Their cognate antigens are unknown. Sequenced by immunoSEQ multiplex PCR; TCRdb stores in-frame clones only, minus some. The sample includes just over 40,000 clones, about 95% seen only once; the top ten take roughly 0.58%. The material was unstimulated CD8+ T cells sorted from spleen or lymph node cells, obtained before transplant. The source is a human donor who was the organ donor for an intestinal transplant.

The genes are TRBV19 and TRBJ2-5, with 12 bases identical to TRBD2. Germline values: CDR1 LNHDA, CDR2 SQIVND (reference sequence). V lost 3 bases and J lost 4; bases outside the gene matches: 6. CDR3 length: 16 residues. CDR3 region: CASSMTSGGWAETQYF. Here the CDR3 DNA reads TGTGCCAGTAGTATGACTAGCGGGGGATGGGCAGAGACCCAGTACTTC. Full variable domain (rest looked up from reference TRBV19 and TRBJ2-5): DGGITQSPKYLFRKEGQNVTLSCEQNLNHDAMYWYRQDPGQGLRLIYYSQIVNDFQKGDIAEGYSVSREKKESFPLTVTSAQKNPTAFYLCASSMTSGGWAETQYFGPGTRLLVL.

V is TRBV5-1 and J is TRBJ1-5; D possibly corresponds to TRBD1 (5 bases). The CDR3 is 13 residues long. The germline V and J ends were trimmed by 1 base and 5 bases, with 7 bases remaining between them. CDR1 and CDR2 (germline): SGHRS, YFSETQ. The CDR3 nucleotides are TGCGCCAGCAGCTTGTGGGGGGATCAGCCCCAGCATTTT. Encoded protein: CASSLWGDQPQHF.

This chain uses TRBV5-1 with TRBJ2-3, with D uncertain. The CDR3 covers 12 residues. Germline CDR1 SGHRS, CDR2 YFSETQ. V was cut by 0 bases and J by 4 bases, with 3 bases left in between. The CDR3 DNA follows: TGCGCCAGCAGCTTGGAGTCAGATACGCAGTATTTT. Amino acid sequence: CASSLESDTQYF.

In this sample, this clone turned up once. Here the CDR3 reads CASRRGGSYEQYF. Here the CDR3 DNA reads TGTGCCAGCAGGAGGGGGGGTTCCTACGAGCAGTACTTC. This chain connects TRBV11-1 to TRBJ2-5; a possible D gene is TRBD2 (7 bases). The assigned J gene may be wrong: the sequence end matches TRBJ2-7 better. This CDR3 region has 13 residues. CDR1 is SGHAT, CDR2 FQDESV, per germline (reference sequence).

This chain uses TRBV4-3 with TRBJ2-7; D remains unclear. This CDR3 spans 16 amino acids. The V and J ends lost 0 bases and 1 base respectively, with 13 bases between them. Germline-derived CDR1 and CDR2 are LGHNA and YSLEER. CDR3 coding DNA: TGCGCCAGCAGCCAAGAAATAGGAGACCTTTCCTACGAGCAGTACTTC. Its protein product is CASSQEIGDLSYEQYF.

This chain connects TRBV7-3 to TRBJ2-7, with 8 bases identical to TRBD1. The germline gives CDR1 SGHTA, CDR2 FQGTGA. V lost 5 bases to trimming and J lost 7 bases; unmatched junction nucleotides: 10. The length of the CDR3 is 14 residues. CDR3 loop: CASSEGQGTGEQYF. The CDR3 coding sequence is TGTGCCAGCAGCGAAGGACAGGGCACCGGGGAGCAGTACTTC.

This chain connects TRBV6-5 to TRBJ1-4, with D possibly TRBD1 on 6 matching bases. The CDR3 is 15 amino acids. Deletions cut 2 bases from V and 8 bases from J, with 15 bases between. Germline V gene data show CDR1 as MNHEY and CDR2 as SVGAGI. The CDR3 region is CASSYVGGLEEKLFF. The CDR3, as DNA: TGTGCCAGCAGTTACGTAGGGGGACTCGAGGAAAAACTGTTTTTT.

The V gene is TRBV19, the J gene TRBJ2-1; possible D gene TRBD2, 6 bases. V lost 1 base and J 5 bases, leaving 12 bases between the germline ends. Germline CDR1 LNHDA, CDR2 SQIVND (reference sequence). The CDR3 has 15 residues. As DNA, the CDR3 is TGTGCCAGTAGTATAGGCGCTAGCGTCAACAATGAGCAGTTCTTC. Its protein is CASSIGASVNNEQFF.

The chain is built from TRBV19 and TRBJ1-5; TRBD1 is a possible D gene (5 bases). Trimming left V 4 bases short and J 0 bases short, with 16 bases between. Germline V gene lookup returns CDR1 LNHDA and CDR2 SQIVND (reference sequence). This CDR3 spans 17 amino acids. The CDR3 sequence: CASSTPGQLYSNQPQHF. The CDR3 nucleotides are TGTGCCAGTAGTACCCCAGGGCAGCTTTATAGCAATCAGCCCCAGCATTTT.